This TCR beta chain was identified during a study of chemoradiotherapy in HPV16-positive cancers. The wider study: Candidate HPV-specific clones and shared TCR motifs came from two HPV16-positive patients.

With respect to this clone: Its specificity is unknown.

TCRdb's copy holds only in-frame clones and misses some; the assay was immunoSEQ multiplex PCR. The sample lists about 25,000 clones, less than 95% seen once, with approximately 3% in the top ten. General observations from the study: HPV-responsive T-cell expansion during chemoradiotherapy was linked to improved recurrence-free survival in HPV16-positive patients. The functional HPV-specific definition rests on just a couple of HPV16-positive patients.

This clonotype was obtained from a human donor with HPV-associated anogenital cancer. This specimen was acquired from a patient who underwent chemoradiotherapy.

DNA for the CDR3: TGCAGCGCTCGGACAGGCAACTCTGGAAACACCATATATTTT. It translates to CSARTGNSGNTIYF. J is TRBJ1-3 and V is TRBV29-1; 7 bases match TRBD1. V was clipped by 7 bases and J by 0 bases; unmatched bases: 6. The CDR3 consists of 14 residues. Germline V gene data show CDR1 as SQVTM and CDR2 as ANQGSEA.